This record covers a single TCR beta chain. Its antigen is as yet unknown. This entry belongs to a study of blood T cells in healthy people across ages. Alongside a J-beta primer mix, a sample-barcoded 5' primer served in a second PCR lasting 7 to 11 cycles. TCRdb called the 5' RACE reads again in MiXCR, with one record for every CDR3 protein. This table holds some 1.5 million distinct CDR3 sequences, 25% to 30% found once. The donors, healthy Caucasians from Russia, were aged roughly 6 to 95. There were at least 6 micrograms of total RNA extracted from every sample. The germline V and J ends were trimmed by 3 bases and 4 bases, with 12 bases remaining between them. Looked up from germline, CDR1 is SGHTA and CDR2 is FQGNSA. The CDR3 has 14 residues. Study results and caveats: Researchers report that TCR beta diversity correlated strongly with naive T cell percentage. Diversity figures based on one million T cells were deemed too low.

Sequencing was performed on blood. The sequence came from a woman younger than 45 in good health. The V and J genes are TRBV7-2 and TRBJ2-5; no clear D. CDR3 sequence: CASSFLGFGETQYF. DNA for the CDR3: TGTGCCAGCAGCTTTCTGGGGTTTGGAGAGACCCAGTACTTC.